These 10 T cell receptor beta chains originate from one sample sequenced in a study of read filtering for tumor transcriptome and immune sequencing. The library was built from about 400 ng RNA with molecular barcoded adaptors for alpha/delta and beta/gamma chains. MiXCR was run by TCRdb on the reads, yielding one entry per CDR3 protein. Among 120,000 or so distinct CDR3 sequences listed, 10% to 15% were seen once. The material sequenced was a population of CD138-negative cells sorted from bone marrow. The receptor source for this set is a donor at least 40 years old with multiple myeloma.

This clonotype was counted at least ten times. The chain has TRBV20-1 and TRBJ2-3; 8 bases are a match to TRBD1. Germline assignment: CDR1 DFQATT and CDR2 SNEGSKA (reference sequence). The V gene end was trimmed by 4 bases and the J gene end by 0 bases; junction bases not matched to a gene: 3. This CDR3 contains 14 residues. CDR3 DNA sequence: TGCAGTGCTAAACAGGGGGAAAGCACAGATACGCAGTATTTT. Its translation is CSAKQGESTDTQYF.

The sample holds many counts of this clonotype. The CDR3 here is CSVDAIRETQYF. The DNA for the CDR3 is TGCAGCGTTGATGCCATCCGAGAGACCCAGTACTTC. The V gene is TRBV29-1, the J gene TRBJ2-5; no reliable D call. The V gene lost 3 bases and the J gene lost 4 bases, with 9 bases spanning the gap. The V gene's germline CDR1 is SQVTM and CDR2 ANQGSEA. The length of the CDR3 is 12 residues. The complete variable domain, with remaining parts taken from reference TRBV29-1 and TRBJ2-5, reads SAVISQKPSRDICQRGTSLTIQCQVDSQVTMMFWYRQQPGQSLTLIATANQGSEATYESGFVIDKFPISRPNLTFSTLTVSNMSPEDSSIYLCSVDAIRETQYFGPGTRLLVL.

This clonotype was detected many times. The rearrangement links TRBV7-9 to TRBJ1-1; 8 nucleotides align to TRBD1. V shed 5 bases, J shed 4 bases, and the junction held 3 bases outside the gene matches. The CDR3 spans 13 residues. Looked up from germline, CDR1 is SEHNR and CDR2 is FQNEAQ (reference sequence). The CDR3 protein is CASSRGQGTEAFF. The CDR3, as DNA: TGTGCCAGCAGCCGAGGACAGGGCACTGAAGCTTTCTTT. Full variable domain (remainder filled in from reference TRBV7-9 and TRBJ1-1): DTGVSQNPRHKITKRGQNVTFRCDPISEHNRLYWYRQTLGQGPEFLTYFQNEAQLEKSRLLSDRFSAERPKGSFSTLEIQRTEQGDSAMYLCASSRGQGTEAFFGQGTRLTVV.

This clonotype was observed at least ten times. DNA for the CDR3: TGCAGTGCTAGGTATTTGGGACTAGGGACCTACGAGCAGTACTTC. Protein product: CSARYLGLGTYEQYF. The chain carries TRBV20-1 and TRBJ2-7; 8 positions match TRBD2. V trimming: 3 bases; J trimming: 2 bases; junction bases outside the gene matches: 9. CDR1 and CDR2 (germline): DFQATT, SNEGSKA (reference sequence). This CDR3 has 15 residues.

This clonotype occurred many times. Because the CDR3 is missing its conserved closing phenylalanine or tryptophan, this is likely a read error. This rearrangement joins TRBV27 to TRBJ1-2, with D maybe TRBD1 (5 bases). V shed 6 bases and J shed 1 base, with 15 bases lying between them. Germline CDR1 reads MNHEY; CDR2 reads SMNVEV (reference sequence). The CDR3 spans 15 residues. CDR3 DNA sequence: TGTGCCAGCAGCCGTGTTGGGGACGGTAACTATGGCTACACCCTC. It is translated as CASSRVGDGNYGYTL.

This clonotype has a handful of counts. The rearrangement joins TRBV5-1 to TRBJ2-3, with 8 bases lining up with TRBD1. This CDR3 is built from 16 residues. V trimming: 7 bases; J trimming: 0 bases; junction bases outside the gene matches: 10. CDR1 is SGHRS, CDR2 YFSETQ, per germline. The CDR3: CASCPEGQGSTDTQYF. As DNA, the CDR3 is TGCGCCAGCTGCCCCGAAGGACAGGGTAGCACAGATACGCAGTATTTT.

At least ten counts were recorded for this clonotype. V gene TRBV4-2 combines with J gene TRBJ1-5, with 7 bases identical to TRBD1. This CDR3 is built from 15 residues. After removal of 0 bases from V and 6 bases from J, the junction contained 5 bases not matched to a gene. Germline V gene sequence: CDR1 LGHNA, CDR2 YNFKEQ. CDR3 coding DNA: TGTGCCAGCAGCCAAGAGGGCAGGGGGAGTCAGCCCCAGCATTTT. This sequence encodes CASSQEGRGSQPQHF.

This clonotype came up many times. CDR3 DNA: TGCAGCGTTGAAGGTCGGGGTAGCGGGGGGACTAGCACAGATACGCAGTATTTT. Translation gives CSVEGRGSGGTSTDTQYF. The chain recombines TRBV29-1 with TRBJ2-3; 10 nucleotides line up with TRBD2. Germline CDR1 reads SQVTM; CDR2 reads ANQGSEA. The CDR3 extends over 18 amino acids. V was pared by 1 base and J by 0 bases, with 10 bases of the junction left unmatched.

This clonotype came up many times. As DNA, the CDR3 is TGTGCCAGCAGCCCCCTGGCTTCGTTTGAAGCTTTCTTT. Translated: CASSPLASFEAFF. The chain employs TRBV3-1 and TRBJ1-1; D call uncertain. CDR1 is LGHDT, CDR2 YNNKEL, per germline (reference sequence). V dropped 4 bases and J dropped 7 bases, with 13 bases sitting between them. The CDR3 runs 13 residues. The whole variable domain, filled in from reference TRBV3-1 and TRBJ1-1, reads DTAVSQTPKYLVTQMGNDKSIKCEQNLGHDTMYWYKQDSKKFLKIMFSYNNKELIINETVPNRFSPKSPDKAHLNLHINSLELGDSAVYFCASSPLASFEAFFGQGTRLTVV.

This clonotype was counted ten times or more. The chain has TRBV6-5 and TRBJ1-5; 8 bases are a match to TRBD1. There are 14 residues in the CDR3. Germline CDR1 MNHEY, CDR2 SVGAGI. V shed 6 bases and J 5 bases; nucleotides not matched to a gene: 6. DNA of the CDR3: TGTGCCAGCAGCCCCGGGACAGGCTATCAGCCCCAGCATTTT. Encoded protein: CASSPGTGYQPQHF.